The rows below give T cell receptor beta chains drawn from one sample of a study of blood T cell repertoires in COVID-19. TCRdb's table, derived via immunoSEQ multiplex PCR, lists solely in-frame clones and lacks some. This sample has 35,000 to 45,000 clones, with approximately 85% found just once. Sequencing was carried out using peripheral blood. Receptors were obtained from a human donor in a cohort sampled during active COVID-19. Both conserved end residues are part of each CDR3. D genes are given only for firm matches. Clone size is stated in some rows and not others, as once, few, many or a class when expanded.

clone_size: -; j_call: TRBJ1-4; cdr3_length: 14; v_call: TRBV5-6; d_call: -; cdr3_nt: TGTGCCAGCAGCTTGGGATGGCTTGATGAAAAACTGTTTTTT; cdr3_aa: CASSLGWLDEKLFF
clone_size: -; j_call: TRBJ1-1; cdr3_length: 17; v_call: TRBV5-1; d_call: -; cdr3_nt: TGCGCCAGCAGCCTGAACCCCGGCGGGGCCCGTAACACTGAAGCTTTCTTT; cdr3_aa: CASSLNPGGARNTEAFF
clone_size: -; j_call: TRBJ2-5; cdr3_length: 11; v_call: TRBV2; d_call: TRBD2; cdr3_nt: TGTGCCAGCAGGGGGGGGGAGACCCAGTACTTC; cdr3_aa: CASRGGETQYF
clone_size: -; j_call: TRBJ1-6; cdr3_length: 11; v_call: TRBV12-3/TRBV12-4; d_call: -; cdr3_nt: TGTGCCAGCAGTTTAAGGGGACCCCTCCACTTT; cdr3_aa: CASSLRGPLHF
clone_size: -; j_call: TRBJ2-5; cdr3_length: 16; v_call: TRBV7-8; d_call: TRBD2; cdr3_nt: TGTGCCAGCAGCCAGGGACTAGCGGGGGGCCCAGAGACCCAGTACTTC; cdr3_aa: CASSQGLAGGPETQYF
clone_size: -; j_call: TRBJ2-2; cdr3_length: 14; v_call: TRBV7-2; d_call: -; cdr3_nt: TGTGCCAGCAGCTTCCAGACTAGTCCCGGGGAGCTGTTTTTT; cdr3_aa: CASSFQTSPGELFF
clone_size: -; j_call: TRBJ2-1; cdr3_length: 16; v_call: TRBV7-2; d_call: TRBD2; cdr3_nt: TGTGCCAGCAGCCGGGGGGCCAGCGGGGGTATGAATGAGCAGTTCTTC; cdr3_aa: CASSRGASGGMNEQFF
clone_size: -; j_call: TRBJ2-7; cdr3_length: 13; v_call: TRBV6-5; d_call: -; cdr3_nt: TGTGCCAGCAGTTCTACAGGGAGGGGCGAGCAGTACTTC; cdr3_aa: CASSSTGRGEQYF
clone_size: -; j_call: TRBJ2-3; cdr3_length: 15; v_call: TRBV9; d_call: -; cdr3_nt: TGTGCCAGCAGCCCTGGACTGCTTAGCACAGATACGCAGTATTTT; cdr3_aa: CASSPGLLSTDTQYF
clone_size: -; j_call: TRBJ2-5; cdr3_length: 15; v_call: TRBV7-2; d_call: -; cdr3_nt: TGTGCCAGCAGCTTAGGATCCACAGTCCAGGAGACCCAGTACTTC; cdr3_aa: CASSLGSTVQETQYF
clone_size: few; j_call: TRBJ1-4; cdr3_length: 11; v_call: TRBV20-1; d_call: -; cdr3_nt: TGCAGTGCTAGAGAAGAGGCAGGACATCTTTTT; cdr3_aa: CSAREEAGHLF
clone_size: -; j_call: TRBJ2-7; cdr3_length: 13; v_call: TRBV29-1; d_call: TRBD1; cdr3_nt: TGCAGCGTTGTCGGGGACAGAGCCTACGAGCAGTACTTC; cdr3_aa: CSVVGDRAYEQYF
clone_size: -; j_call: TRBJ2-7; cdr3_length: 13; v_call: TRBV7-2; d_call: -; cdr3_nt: TGTGCCAGCAGCTTAGTTCCGGCCTACGAGCAGTACTTC; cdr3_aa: CASSLVPAYEQYF
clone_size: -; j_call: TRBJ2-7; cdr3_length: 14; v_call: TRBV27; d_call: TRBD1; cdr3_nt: TGTGCCAGCATCCCGAGGACAGGGGGATGGGAGCAGTACTTC; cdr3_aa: CASIPRTGGWEQYF
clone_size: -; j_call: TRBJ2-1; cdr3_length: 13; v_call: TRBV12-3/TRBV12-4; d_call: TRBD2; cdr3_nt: TGTGCCAGCCGACTAGCCCTGACGGTTGAGCAGTTCTTC; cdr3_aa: CASRLALTVEQFF
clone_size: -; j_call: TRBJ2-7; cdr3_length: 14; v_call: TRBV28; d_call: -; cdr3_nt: TGTGCCAGCAGAAACGACGCTAGCTGGGACGAGCAGTACTTC; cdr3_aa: CASRNDASWDEQYF